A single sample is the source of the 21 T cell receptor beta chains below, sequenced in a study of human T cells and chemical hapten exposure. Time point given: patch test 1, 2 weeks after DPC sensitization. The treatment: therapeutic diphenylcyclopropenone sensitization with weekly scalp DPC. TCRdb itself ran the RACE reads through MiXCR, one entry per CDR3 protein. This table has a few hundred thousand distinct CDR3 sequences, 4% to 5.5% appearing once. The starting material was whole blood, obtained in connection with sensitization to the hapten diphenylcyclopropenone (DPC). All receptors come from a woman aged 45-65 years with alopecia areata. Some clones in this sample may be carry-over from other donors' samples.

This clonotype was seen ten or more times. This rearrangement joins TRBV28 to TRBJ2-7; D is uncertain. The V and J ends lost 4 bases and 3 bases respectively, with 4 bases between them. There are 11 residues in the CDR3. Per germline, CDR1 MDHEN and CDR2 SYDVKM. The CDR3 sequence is CASSSLYEQYF. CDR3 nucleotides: TGTGCCAGCAGTTCCCTCTACGAGCAGTACTTC.

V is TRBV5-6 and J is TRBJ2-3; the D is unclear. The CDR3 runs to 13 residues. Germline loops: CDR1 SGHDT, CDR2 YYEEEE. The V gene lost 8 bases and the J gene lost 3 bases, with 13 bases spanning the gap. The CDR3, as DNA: TGTGCCAGAGGTCATCAGAGAACAGATACGCAGTATTTT. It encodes CARGHQRTDTQYF.

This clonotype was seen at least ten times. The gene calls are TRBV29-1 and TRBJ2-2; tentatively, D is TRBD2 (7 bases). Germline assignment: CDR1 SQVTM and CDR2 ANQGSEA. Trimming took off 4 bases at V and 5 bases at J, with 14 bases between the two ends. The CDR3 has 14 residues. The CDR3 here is CSVGPAGATGELFF. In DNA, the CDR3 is TGCAGCGTTGGCCCTGCGGGGGCAACCGGGGAGCTGTTTTTT.

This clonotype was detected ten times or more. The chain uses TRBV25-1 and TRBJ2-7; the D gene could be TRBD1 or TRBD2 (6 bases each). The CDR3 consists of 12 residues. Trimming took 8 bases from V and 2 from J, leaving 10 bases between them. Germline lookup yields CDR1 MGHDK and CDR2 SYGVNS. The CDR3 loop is CASAGGAYEQYF. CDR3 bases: TGTGCCAGCGCCGGGGGCGCCTACGAGCAGTACTTC.

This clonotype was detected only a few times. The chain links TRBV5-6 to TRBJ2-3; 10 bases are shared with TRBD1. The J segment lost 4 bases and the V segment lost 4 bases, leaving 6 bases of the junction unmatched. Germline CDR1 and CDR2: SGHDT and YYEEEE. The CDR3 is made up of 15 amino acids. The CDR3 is CASSRDRGRADTQYF. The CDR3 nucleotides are TGTGCCAGCAGCCGCGACAGGGGGCGGGCAGATACGCAGTATTTT.

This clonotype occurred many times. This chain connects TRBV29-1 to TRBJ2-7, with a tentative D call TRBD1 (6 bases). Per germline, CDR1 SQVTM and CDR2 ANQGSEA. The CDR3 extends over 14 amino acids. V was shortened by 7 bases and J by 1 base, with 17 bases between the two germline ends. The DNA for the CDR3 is TGCAGCGCTCGGGACACTTTAACATCCTACGAGCAGTACTTC. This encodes CSARDTLTSYEQYF.

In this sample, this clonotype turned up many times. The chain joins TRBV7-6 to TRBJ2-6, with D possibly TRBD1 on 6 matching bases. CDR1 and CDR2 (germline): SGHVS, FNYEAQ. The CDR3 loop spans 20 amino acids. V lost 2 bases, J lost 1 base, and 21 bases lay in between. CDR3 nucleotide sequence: TGTGCCAGCAGCTTAACGAGTTGGGCAGGGGATGGATCTGGGGCCAACGTCCTGACTTTC. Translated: CASSLTSWAGDGSGANVLTF.

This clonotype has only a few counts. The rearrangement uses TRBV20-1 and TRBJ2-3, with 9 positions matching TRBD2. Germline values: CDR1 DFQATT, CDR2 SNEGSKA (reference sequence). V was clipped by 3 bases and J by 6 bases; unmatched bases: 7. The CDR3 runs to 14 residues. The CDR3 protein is CSASHGLARDTQYF. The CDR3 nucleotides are TGCAGTGCTAGTCACGGACTAGCGCGCGATACGCAGTATTTT.

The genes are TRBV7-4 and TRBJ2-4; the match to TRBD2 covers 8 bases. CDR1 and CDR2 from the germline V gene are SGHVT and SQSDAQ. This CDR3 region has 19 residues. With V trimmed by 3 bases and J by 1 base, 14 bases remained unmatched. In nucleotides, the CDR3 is TGTGCCAGCAGCTTCCCCCGGGAGGGCCCTAAGGTTGCCAAAAACATTCAGTACTTC. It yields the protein CASSFPREGPKVAKNIQYF.

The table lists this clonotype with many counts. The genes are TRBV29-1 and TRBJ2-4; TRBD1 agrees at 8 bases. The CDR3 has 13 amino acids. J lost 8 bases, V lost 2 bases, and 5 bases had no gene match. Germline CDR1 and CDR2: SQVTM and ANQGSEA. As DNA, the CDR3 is TGCAGCGTTGAATCCGGACAGGGCTACATTCAGTACTTC. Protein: CSVESGQGYIQYF.

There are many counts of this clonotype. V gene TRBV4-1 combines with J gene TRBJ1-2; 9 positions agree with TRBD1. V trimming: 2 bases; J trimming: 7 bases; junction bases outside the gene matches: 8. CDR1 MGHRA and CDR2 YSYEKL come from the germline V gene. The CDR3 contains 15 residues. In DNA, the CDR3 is TGCGCCAGCAGCCAACCGGGACAGGGAAGGACTGGCTACACCTTC. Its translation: CASSQPGQGRTGYTF.

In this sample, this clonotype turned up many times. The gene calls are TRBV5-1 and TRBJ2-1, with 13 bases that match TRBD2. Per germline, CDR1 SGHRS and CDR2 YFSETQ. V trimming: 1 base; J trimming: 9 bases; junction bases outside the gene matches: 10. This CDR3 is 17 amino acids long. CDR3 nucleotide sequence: TGCGCCAGCAGCTTGCTTGCCGGGACTAGCGGGGTTGGTGAGCAGTTCTTC. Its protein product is CASSLLAGTSGVGEQFF.

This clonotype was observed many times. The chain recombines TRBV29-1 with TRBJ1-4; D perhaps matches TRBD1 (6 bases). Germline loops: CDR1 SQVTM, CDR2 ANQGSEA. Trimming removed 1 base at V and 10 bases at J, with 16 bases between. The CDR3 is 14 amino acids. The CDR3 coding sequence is TGCAGCGTTGAAGGGGGCAGGGGCGCGGGAAAACTGTTTTTT. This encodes CSVEGGRGAGKLFF.

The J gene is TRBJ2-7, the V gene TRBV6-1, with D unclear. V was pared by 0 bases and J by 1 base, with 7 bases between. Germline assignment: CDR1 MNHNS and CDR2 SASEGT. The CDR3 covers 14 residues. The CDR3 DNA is TGTGCCAGCAGTGAAGCGAGAGGTTCCTACGAGCAGTACTTC. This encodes CASSEARGSYEQYF.

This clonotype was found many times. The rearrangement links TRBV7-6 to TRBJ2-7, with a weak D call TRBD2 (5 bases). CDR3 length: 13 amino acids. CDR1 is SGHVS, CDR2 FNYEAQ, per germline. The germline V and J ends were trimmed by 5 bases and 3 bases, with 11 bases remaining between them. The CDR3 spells CASSPARGYEQYF. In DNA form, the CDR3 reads TGTGCCAGCAGCCCAGCCCGGGGCTACGAGCAGTACTTC.

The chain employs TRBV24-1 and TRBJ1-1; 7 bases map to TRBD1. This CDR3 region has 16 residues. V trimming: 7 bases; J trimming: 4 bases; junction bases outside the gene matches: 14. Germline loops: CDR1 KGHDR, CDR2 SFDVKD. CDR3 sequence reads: CATRPRTGAGGTEAFF. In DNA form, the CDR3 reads TGTGCCACCAGGCCTCGCACAGGGGCTGGGGGCACTGAAGCTTTCTTT.

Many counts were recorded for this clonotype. The CDR3 is CASSLLAGSNEQFF. CDR3 bases: TGTGCCAGCAGCTTACTAGCGGGGAGCAATGAGCAGTTCTTC. J is TRBJ2-1 and V is TRBV7-2; TRBD2 aligns across 9 bases. From germline, CDR1 is SGHTA and CDR2 FQGNSA. The J segment lost 6 bases and the V segment lost 2 bases, leaving 2 bases of the junction unmatched. The CDR3 loop spans 14 amino acids.

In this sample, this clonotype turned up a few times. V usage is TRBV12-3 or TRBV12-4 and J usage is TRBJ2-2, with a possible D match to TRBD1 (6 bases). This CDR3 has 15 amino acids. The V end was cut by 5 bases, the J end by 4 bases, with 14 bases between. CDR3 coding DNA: TGTGCCAGCAGTCCCGTGGTGGGGGCCACCGGGGAGCTGTTTTTT. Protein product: CASSPVVGATGELFF.

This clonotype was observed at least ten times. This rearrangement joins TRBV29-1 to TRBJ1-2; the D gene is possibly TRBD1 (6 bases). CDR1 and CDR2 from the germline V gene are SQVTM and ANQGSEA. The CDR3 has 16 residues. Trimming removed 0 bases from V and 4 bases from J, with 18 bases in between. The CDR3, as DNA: TGCAGCGTTGAAGAACATAGAGACAGGCCGCCCTATGGCTACACCTTC. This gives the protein CSVEEHRDRPPYGYTF.

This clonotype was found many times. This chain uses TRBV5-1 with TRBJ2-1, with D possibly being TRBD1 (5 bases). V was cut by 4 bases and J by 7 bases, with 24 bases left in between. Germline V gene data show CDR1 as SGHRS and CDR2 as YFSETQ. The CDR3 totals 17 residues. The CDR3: CASSRNQGFDLINEQFF. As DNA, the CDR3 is TGCGCCAGCAGCAGAAATCAGGGTTTTGACTTGATTAATGAGCAGTTCTTC.

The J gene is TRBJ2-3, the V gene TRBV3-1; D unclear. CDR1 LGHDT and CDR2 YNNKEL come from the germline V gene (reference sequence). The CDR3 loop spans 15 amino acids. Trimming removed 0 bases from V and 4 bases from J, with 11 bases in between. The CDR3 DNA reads TGTGCCAGCAGCCAAGAAGCTATTCGGGCAGATACGCAGTATTTT. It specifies CASSQEAIRADTQYF.